The clone carrying this TCR beta chain was seen at least ten times. Its antigen is unidentified. The data originate from a study of T cells in Graves' hyperthyroidism and ophthalmopathy. Study at large: The authors collected peripheral blood at initial diagnosis, before any treatment.

Study-wide results and caveats: Blood also contained most expanded thyroid clonotypes above 0.001.

TCR beta CDR3 regions were amplified from RNA transcripts. Using the HTBI primer set, a first-round RT-PCR was run on the TCR CDR3. TCRdb re-called the multiplex PCR reads through MiXCR, storing one row per CDR3 protein. The data show 500,000 to 650,000 distinct CDR3 sequences, about 14% seen once. Graves' hyperthyroidism was deemed stable given no ophthalmopathy progression within 18 months. Newly diagnosed hyperthyroidism patients aged 18 to 65 years had disease lasting under 2 months. In germline, CDR1 is LGHDT, CDR2 YNNKEL (reference sequence). The CDR3 is 12 amino acids. The V end lost 6 bases, the J end lost 4 bases, and 10 bases lay between the germline ends.

The chain links TRBV3-1 to TRBJ2-7, with D perhaps matching TRBD2 (5 bases). The TCR comes from a woman aged 40 to 50 with Graves' hyperthyroidism. The sequenced material came from blood. The CDR3 sequence is CASRAGSYEQYF. The DNA for the CDR3 is TGTGCCAGCAGGGCGGGCTCATACGAGCAGTACTTC.